The clone carrying this T cell receptor beta chain was picked up one time. With random hexamers, 0.5 to 1 ug RNA was reverse transcribed. The immunoSEQ assay covered 54 Vbeta and 13 Jbeta segments for CDR3. TCRdb reanalysed the immunoSEQ multiplex PCR reads using MiXCR and keeps one entry per CDR3 protein. The sample carries tens of thousands of distinct CDR3 sequences, approximately 96% recorded once. CD8+ and CD4+ T cells from blood underwent TCR beta sequencing. The data belong to a study of CD8 T cells in Susac syndrome. Study summary: The Susac syndrome patients were therapy-naive, on corticosteroids, or on intravenous immunoglobulin alone at blood draw.

The TCR sequence derives from a human donor with Susac syndrome. The specimen was CD8+ T cells from PBMCs.

DNA of the CDR3: TGTGCCAGCAGCGTTGAGGAGGGTGGCTACACCTTC. This gives the protein CASSVEEGGYTF. This rearrangement joins TRBV9 to TRBJ1-2; unclear D gene. CDR3 size: 12 residues. CDR1 and CDR2 (germline): SGDLS, YYNGEE. V shed 2 bases and J shed 7 bases, with 9 bases lying between them.